One and the same sample provided the 18 T cell receptor beta chains below, sequenced in a study of CD8 T cells in ankylosing spondylitis. One entry per CDR3 protein results from TCRdb running MiXCR on the 5' RACE reads. The profile shows about 280,000 distinct CDR3 sequences, 15% to 20% of them singletons. The source material was blood, either unsorted or a sorted T cell fraction (not recorded which). These receptors were taken from a male donor with ankylosing spondylitis or in good health (not recorded which).

The chain combines TRBV20-1 with TRBJ1-2; 8 nucleotides agree with TRBD1. This CDR3 spans 14 amino acids. Germline assignment: CDR1 DFQATT and CDR2 SNEGSKA (reference sequence). V was pared by 5 bases and J by 4 bases, with 9 bases of the junction left unmatched. For the CDR3, the DNA is TGCAGTGCTCCCTCCCCAGGGGGCGCCTATGGCTACACCTTC. Protein: CSAPSPGGAYGYTF.

This rearrangement joins TRBV28 to TRBJ2-3; D is undetermined. The germline V gene encodes CDR1 MDHEN and CDR2 SYDVKM. The CDR3 loop spans 12 amino acids. With 3 bases removed from V and 4 bases from J, the gap between germline ends came to 5 bases. CDR3 loop: CASSLYADTQYF. Here the CDR3 DNA reads TGTGCCAGCAGTTTGTACGCAGATACGCAGTATTTT.

This sequence joins TRBV14 and TRBJ1-6; D call uncertain. Germline V gives CDR1 SGHDN, CDR2 FVKESK. The V and J ends lost 0 bases and 3 bases respectively, with 6 bases between them. The CDR3 is made up of 15 amino acids. DNA for the CDR3: TGTGCCAGCAGCCAAGATTTGGTCTATAATTCACCCCTCCACTTT. This encodes CASSQDLVYNSPLHF.

A few counts support this clonotype. The chain links TRBV5-1 to TRBJ2-1; tentative D call: TRBD2 (6 bases). The germline CDR1 and CDR2 sequences are SGHRS and YFSETQ. V lost 2 bases and J 4 bases, leaving 13 bases between the germline ends. The CDR3 loop spans 15 amino acids. CDR3 sequence reads: CASSFFGTPYNEQFF. The DNA for the CDR3 is TGCGCCAGCAGCTTCTTCGGGACTCCTTACAATGAGCAGTTCTTC.

This clonotype was observed a handful of times. CDR3 in DNA: TGTGCCAGCAGTATTGGACAGGTCCAAAACATTCAGTACTTC. Its translation is CASSIGQVQNIQYF. This chain links TRBV28 with TRBJ2-4; 7 bases align to TRBD1. The CDR3 is made up of 14 amino acids. Trimming cost V 5 bases and J 5 bases; bases outside gene matches: 6. Germline V lookup: CDR1 MDHEN, CDR2 SYDVKM.

This clonotype has a handful of counts. The rearrangement links TRBV4-1 to TRBJ2-4; 7 bases map to TRBD2. The CDR3 is made up of 15 amino acids. The germline gives CDR1 MGHRA, CDR2 YSYEKL. With V trimmed by 3 bases and J by 3 bases, 5 bases remained unmatched. The CDR3 reads CASSHSGANKNIQYF. CDR3 DNA: TGCGCCAGCAGCCACAGCGGGGCTAACAAAAACATTCAGTACTTC.

This clonotype showed up many times. The V gene is TRBV10-2, the J gene TRBJ1-4; 12 positions agree with TRBD1. Per germline, CDR1 WSHSY and CDR2 SAAADI. J gave up 5 bases and V 6 bases, and 7 bases lay outside the gene matches. CDR3 length equals 16 residues. CDR3 residues: CASSGTGGGRNEKLFF. CDR3 DNA sequence: TGCGCCAGCAGCGGGACAGGGGGCGGAAGAAATGAAAAACTGTTTTTT.

V usage is TRBV12-3 or TRBV12-4 and J usage is TRBJ2-1, with TRBD1 matching over 9 bases. CDR3 size: 15 residues. V trimming: 1 base; J trimming: 2 bases; junction bases outside the gene matches: 0. CDR3 nucleotide sequence: TGTGCCAGCAGTTTAGGGACAGGGGCCTACAATGAGCAGTTCTTC. Translated: CASSLGTGAYNEQFF.

This clonotype has a handful of counts. The rearrangement links TRBV6-5 to TRBJ2-1; no firm D call. V dropped 2 bases and J dropped 7 bases, with 9 bases sitting between them. The CDR3 is 13 amino acids. Germline assignment: CDR1 MNHEY and CDR2 SVGAGI. CDR3 bases: TGTGCCAGCAGTTACGCGTCGGCTAATGAGCAGTTCTTC. Translation: CASSYASANEQFF.

The chain employs TRBV7-3 and TRBJ2-5, with a possible D match to TRBD1 (6 bases). Trimming cost V 5 bases and J 5 bases, with 18 bases left between them. The germline V gene encodes CDR1 SGHTA and CDR2 FQGTGA. The length of the CDR3 is 15 residues. The CDR3 sequence: CASSLQGSLGETQYF. CDR3 in DNA: TGTGCCAGCAGCCTCCAGGGGTCGCTCGGGGAGACCCAGTACTTC.

This clonotype occurred many times. The V and J genes are TRBV24-1 and TRBJ1-1; D not certain. The CDR3 extends over 15 amino acids. V shed 7 bases and J shed 0 bases, with 14 bases lying between them. Germline assignment: CDR1 KGHDR and CDR2 SFDVKD. This CDR3 reads CATRGKNTLNTEAFF. CDR3 DNA sequence: TGTGCCACCAGGGGGAAAAACACCTTGAACACTGAAGCTTTCTTT.

This clonotype has only a few counts. V is TRBV7-2 and J is TRBJ1-4; tentative D call: TRBD1 (5 bases). Between the trimmed V and J ends, which lost 5 bases and 7 bases, there was a span of 14 bases. The CDR3 has 14 amino acids. Germline CDR1 reads SGHTA; CDR2 reads FQGNSA. The DNA for the CDR3 is TGTGCCAGCAGCCCCCAGGGAGGGGCTGAAAAACTGTTTTTT. Encoded protein: CASSPQGGAEKLFF.

The J gene is TRBJ2-3, the V gene TRBV20-1; TRBD2 might be the D (5 bases). This CDR3 contains 12 residues. Looked up from germline, CDR1 is DFQATT and CDR2 is SNEGSKA (reference sequence). V was pared by 7 bases and J by 9 bases, with 17 bases between. CDR3 protein: CSGEGNPTTQYF. The CDR3 nucleotides are TGCAGTGGAGAGGGAAACCCTACCACGCAGTATTTT.

This clonotype was seen only a few times. This rearrangement joins TRBV20-1 to TRBJ2-5, with 7 bases lining up with TRBD1. The CDR3 has 14 residues. V lost 4 bases and J lost 9; bases outside the gene matches: 14. CDR1 is DFQATT, CDR2 SNEGSKA, per germline (reference sequence). The CDR3 DNA is TGCAGTGCTAAAACACCAGACAGGGCACAGGCCCAGTACTTC. Translation: CSAKTPDRAQAQYF.

This clonotype was found a few times. This rearrangement joins TRBV27 to TRBJ2-1; 8 bases agree with TRBD2. The CDR3 contains 14 residues. V dropped 4 bases and J dropped 4; count of bases not matched to a gene: 3. Germline loops: CDR1 MNHEY, CDR2 SMNVEV (reference sequence). Here the CDR3 DNA reads TGTGCCAGCAGTTCGGGACTAGAATACAATGAGCAGTTCTTC. Protein product: CASSSGLEYNEQFF.

The gene calls are TRBV27 and TRBJ2-7, with a weak D call TRBD1 (6 bases). Looked up from germline, CDR1 is MNHEY and CDR2 is SMNVEV (reference sequence). The CDR3 loop spans 15 amino acids. Trimming pared 0 bases from V and 3 bases from J, leaving 12 bases between. CDR3 coding DNA: TGTGCCAGCAGTTTATCTCTGGGGGCGGGCTACGAGCAGTACGTC. Translated: CASSLSLGAGYEQYV.

This clonotype was counted a few times. V gene TRBV6-2 or TRBV6-3 combines with J gene TRBJ2-7; no clear D gene. The CDR3 extends over 15 amino acids. V lost 4 bases and J lost 1, with 14 bases in between. Germline CDR1 and CDR2: MNHEY and SVGEGT. The CDR3, as DNA: TGTGCCAGCAGTTCCTTAACGGACGGATCCTACGAGCAGTACGTC. Translation gives CASSSLTDGSYEQYV.

This clonotype was seen more than once but under ten times. This rearrangement joins TRBV20-1 to TRBJ2-3, with D unclear. V dropped 2 bases and J dropped 4 bases, with 7 bases sitting between them. The CDR3 contains 12 residues. Germline V CDR1 and CDR2: DFQATT, SNEGSKA (reference sequence). CDR3: CSARLSADTQYF. CDR3 DNA: TGCAGTGCTAGACTATCCGCAGATACGCAGTATTTT.